This TCR beta chain was recovered during a study of T cell repertoires in cytomegalovirus infection. The wider study: CMV infection together with matching HLA type was indicated by public TCR beta signatures.

Points on this clonotype: Antigen unknown. The junction shows a germline mismatch at one end, possibly a read error.

MiXCR was run by TCRdb on the reads, yielding one entry per CDR3 protein. The table lists approximately 590,000 distinct CDR3 sequences, almost 40% of them singletons. The study, taken as a whole, reports: Carriers of CMV plus the relevant HLA were identified by cumulative public TCR beta family frequency. There were HLA-C-restricted CMV-specific TCR beta clonotypes dominating the ex vivo response.

The CDR3 has 13 residues. Sequenced material: cultured PBMCs, taken from culture after CMV antigen stimulation. The sequence was collected from a human donor in good health (CMV status not recorded). Some clones in this sample may be carry-over from other donors' samples. The J gene is TRBJ1-5, the V gene TRBV12-3 or TRBV12-4, with 7 nucleotides matching TRBD1. The CDR3 here is CASSRDSYQPQQF. CDR3 nucleotide sequence: TGTGCCAGCAGTCGGGACAGTTATCAGCCCCAGCAGTTT.